The 19 T cell receptor beta chains reported below all come from one sample, sequenced in a study of control samples from healthy donors and cancer patients. Repertoires were generated with immunoSEQ multiplex PCR, while TCRdb's copy carries only in-frame clones and drops some. The data show under 80,000 clones, approximately 94% seen once. The sample taken for sequencing was blood. The receptors stem from a woman aged 40 to 50 in good health.

The chain combines TRBV6-5 with TRBJ1-2; D may be TRBD1 (5 bases). Germline values: CDR1 MNHEY, CDR2 SVGAGI. Trimming pared 6 bases from V and 8 bases from J, leaving 13 bases between. The CDR3 is made up of 12 amino acids. Here the CDR3 DNA reads TGTGCCAGCAGCGGGGGTTGGGACGGCTACACCTTC. It translates to CASSGGWDGYTF.

This clone was seen just once. The gene calls are TRBV9 and TRBJ2-1; unclear D gene. This CDR3 contains 11 residues. The ends were cut back, 4 bases at V and 8 bases at J, with 7 bases in the middle. CDR1 is SGDLS and CDR2 is YYNGEE in the germline V gene. The CDR3 region has the DNA TGTGCCAGCAGCCGACTTCATGAGCAGTTCTTC. It translates to CASSRLHEQFF. The full variable domain, completed using reference TRBV9 and TRBJ2-1, is DSGVTQTPKHLITATGQRVTLRCSPRSGDLSVYWYQQSLDQGLQFLIQYYNGEERAKGNILERFSAQQFPDLHSELNLSSLELGDSALYFCASSRLHEQFFGPGTRLTVL.

CDR3 DNA sequence: TGTGCCAGCAGCGCGACTAGCGGGGGGGAGACCCAGTACTTC. This gives the protein CASSATSGGETQYF. The gene calls are TRBV2 and TRBJ2-5; 13 nucleotides match TRBD2. V gave up 6 bases and J gave up 5 bases; unmatched junction bases: 3. CDR3 length: 14 amino acids. Germline V lookup: CDR1 SNHLY, CDR2 FYNNEI.

The chain uses TRBV10-3 and TRBJ1-2, with a tentative D call TRBD1 (6 bases). V lost 0 bases to trimming and J lost 1 base, with 15 bases between them. The CDR3 totals 17 residues. Germline V CDR1 and CDR2: ENHRY, SYGVKD. CDR3 nucleotide sequence: TGTGCCATCAGTGAGTCGAGGGGGGCCCACAGTAACTATGGCTACACCTTC. This sequence encodes CAISESRGAHSNYGYTF.

The chain links TRBV5-1 to TRBJ2-7; 10 bases are shared with TRBD2. V lost 4 bases, J lost 0 bases, and 10 bases stayed unmatched. Germline loops: CDR1 SGHRS, CDR2 YFSETQ. CDR3 length equals 17 residues. The CDR3 reads CASSPLSGGAGSYEQYF. CDR3 sequence (DNA): TGCGCCAGCAGCCCCCTAAGCGGGGGGGCGGGCTCCTACGAGCAGTACTTC.

This clone was counted only a few times. V usage is TRBV11-3 and J usage is TRBJ2-1, with TRBD1 matching 7 bases. The J segment lost 9 bases and the V segment lost 4 bases, leaving 6 bases of the junction unmatched. This CDR3 has 13 residues. CDR1 is SGHNT, CDR2 YENEEA, per germline. Written as DNA, the CDR3 is TGTGCCAGCAGCTATGCGACAGGGACTGAGCAGTTCTTC. The encoded protein is CASSYATGTEQFF.

The J gene is TRBJ1-3, the V gene TRBV2; D gene ambiguous. CDR3 size: 13 residues. Germline V lookup: CDR1 SNHLY, CDR2 FYNNEI. Trimming cost V 7 bases and J 0 bases, with 7 bases left between them. The CDR3 nucleotides read TGTGCCAGCACCAAGAACTCTGGAAACACCATATATTTT. It is translated as CASTKNSGNTIYF.

V usage is TRBV6-5 and J usage is TRBJ2-1; D is possibly TRBD2 (5 bases). The CDR3 is made up of 14 amino acids. Germline CDR1 is MNHEY and CDR2 is SVGAGI. Trimming took off 0 bases at V and 10 bases at J, with 13 bases between the two ends. As DNA, the CDR3 is TGTGCCAGCAGTTACTCGAGTTATAGCGCCGAGCAGTTCTTC. This translates into CASSYSSYSAEQFF.

V is TRBV9 and J is TRBJ1-4, with no clear D. CDR3 length: 15 residues. Germline assignment: CDR1 SGDLS and CDR2 YYNGEE. V lost 0 bases and J 5 bases, leaving 11 bases between the germline ends. The CDR3 reads CASSVDAGLNEKLFF. CDR3 in DNA: TGTGCCAGCAGCGTAGATGCCGGGCTAAATGAAAAACTGTTTTTT.

As DNA, the CDR3 is TGTGCCACCAACGAAGCCGGGAAGAACTATGGCTACACCTTC. Its protein is CATNEAGKNYGYTF. The chain is built from TRBV15 and TRBJ1-2; D gene unclear. The germline V gene has CDR1 LNHNV and CDR2 YYDKDF (reference sequence). The CDR3 spans 14 residues. Between the trimmed V and J ends, which lost 7 bases and 2 bases, there was a span of 14 bases.

This clone was observed once. V is TRBV28 and J is TRBJ1-3; tentative D call: TRBD1 (6 bases). CDR3 length: 15 residues. The germline V gene has CDR1 MDHEN and CDR2 SYDVKM. Trimming removed 6 bases at V and 1 base at J, with 13 bases between. CDR3 nucleotides: TGTGCCAGCAGCACGGGGACACTTTCTGGAAACACCATATATTTT. This sequence encodes CASSTGTLSGNTIYF.

As concerns this clone: Other DNA sequences from this sample encode an identical CDR3 as well. This chain links TRBV5-5 with TRBJ2-7; TRBD1 is a possible D gene (5 bases). This CDR3 is built from 14 residues. V lost 0 bases, J lost 2 bases, and 9 bases lay in between. From germline, CDR1 is SGHKS and CDR2 YYEKEE (reference sequence). CDR3 in DNA: TGTGCCAGCAGCTTGGAGGCCAGGGCCTACGAGCAGTACTTC. Translating gives CASSLEARAYEQYF.

The chain has TRBV11-1 and TRBJ2-7; TRBD1 might be the D (5 bases). V lost 5 bases and J 0 bases, leaving 8 bases between the germline ends. The CDR3 runs to 13 residues. Germline assignment: CDR1 SGHAT and CDR2 FQDESV (reference sequence). The CDR3 is CASSPTDSYEQYF. The CDR3 bases are TGTGCCAGCAGCCCGACAGACTCCTACGAGCAGTACTTC.

The CDR3 spells CASWGLAGELFF. The DNA of the CDR3 is TGTGCCAGCTGGGGGTTGGCCGGGGAGCTGTTTTTT. V and J are TRBV6-5 and TRBJ2-2, with D perhaps matching TRBD1 or TRBD2 (5 bases each). The germline V gene has CDR1 MNHEY and CDR2 SVGAGI. Trimming took off 8 bases at V and 6 bases at J, with 10 bases between the two ends. The CDR3 has 12 amino acids.

The chain recombines TRBV7-2 with TRBJ1-4; D uncertain. Germline V gene data show CDR1 as SGHTA and CDR2 as FQGNSA. The V end lost 4 bases, the J end lost 3 bases, and 6 bases lay between the germline ends. The CDR3 is made up of 13 amino acids. This CDR3 reads CASSSQANEKLFF. The CDR3 coding sequence is TGTGCCAGCAGCTCCCAGGCTAATGAAAAACTGTTTTTT.

The CDR3 DNA is TGCGCCAGCAAGTGGGGACTAGCGGGAGGGGGGGAGACCCAGTACTTC. It is translated as CASKWGLAGGGETQYF. The V and J genes are TRBV10-2 and TRBJ2-5, with 16 bases fitting TRBD2. Losses at the gene ends were 7 bases for V and 5 bases for J; bases not matched to a gene: 7. Germline V gene lookup returns CDR1 WSHSY and CDR2 SAAADI. The CDR3 consists of 16 residues.

The rearrangement links TRBV21-1 to TRBJ2-7. TRBV21-1 is termed a pseudogene. The CDR3 runs 12 residues. CDR3 bases: TGTGCCAGGTCGGGCCCCTCCTACGAGCAGTACTTC. It translates to CARSGPSYEQYF.

V and J are TRBV4-3 and TRBJ2-2; D gene ambiguous. V lost 0 bases and J 7 bases, leaving 12 bases between the germline ends. Germline V gives CDR1 LGHNA, CDR2 YSLEER. The CDR3 runs to 15 residues. Written as DNA, the CDR3 is TGCGCCAGCAGCCAAGAGGGCCCCGCTCACGGGGAGCTGTTTTTT. This gives the protein CASSQEGPAHGELFF.

The chain links TRBV2 to TRBJ2-7, with D unresolved. Germline CDR1 reads SNHLY; CDR2 reads FYNNEI. CDR3 length: 10 amino acids. Trimming removed 6 bases at V and 4 bases at J, with 4 bases between. The CDR3 here is CASSQYEQYF. Written as DNA, the CDR3 is TGTGCCAGCAGCCAATACGAGCAGTACTTC.